The clone carrying this T cell receptor (beta chain) was observed a few times. Antigen: not known. The sample originates from a study of beta chain features in type 1 diabetes. Regarding the study as a whole: In every one of the four CD4+ subsets, TCRB CDR3s were moderately but significantly shorter in Type 1 diabetes patients. Whether HLA type affects TCRB rearrangement stayed undetermined in the present work.

Sequenced material consisted of expressed TCRB transcripts (all of the isolated RNA was reverse transcribed). Profiled with immunoSEQ multiplex PCR; TCRdb holds only in-frame clones, not every one. The repertoire includes over 200,000 clones, 11% of them detected once, and approximately 0.017% sits in the top ten. The material sequenced was naive CD4+ T cells from blood. The receptor was isolated from a young man with type 1 diabetes.

The CDR3 protein is CAISESVLLETEQYF. CDR3 nucleotide sequence: TGTGCCATCAGTGAGTCGGTGTTGCTAGAGACTGAGCAGTACTTC. The rearrangement links TRBV10-3 to TRBJ2-7; no reliable D call. Per the germline V gene, CDR1 is ENHRY and CDR2 is SYGVKD. With 0 bases removed from V and 7 bases from J, the gap between germline ends came to 16 bases. The length of the CDR3 is 15 residues.